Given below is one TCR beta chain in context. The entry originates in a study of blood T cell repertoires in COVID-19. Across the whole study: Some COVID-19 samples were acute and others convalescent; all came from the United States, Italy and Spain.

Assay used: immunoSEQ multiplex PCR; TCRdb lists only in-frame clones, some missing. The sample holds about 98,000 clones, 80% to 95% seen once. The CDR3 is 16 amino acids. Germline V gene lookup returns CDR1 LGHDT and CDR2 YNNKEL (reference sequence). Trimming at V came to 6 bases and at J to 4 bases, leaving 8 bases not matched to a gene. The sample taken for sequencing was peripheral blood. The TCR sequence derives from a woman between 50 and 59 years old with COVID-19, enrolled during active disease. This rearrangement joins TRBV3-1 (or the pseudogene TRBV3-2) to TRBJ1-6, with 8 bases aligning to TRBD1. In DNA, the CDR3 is TGTGCCAGCAGTCGAAGGACAGGGCGTTATAATTCACCCCTCCACTTT. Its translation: CASSRRTGRYNSPLHF.